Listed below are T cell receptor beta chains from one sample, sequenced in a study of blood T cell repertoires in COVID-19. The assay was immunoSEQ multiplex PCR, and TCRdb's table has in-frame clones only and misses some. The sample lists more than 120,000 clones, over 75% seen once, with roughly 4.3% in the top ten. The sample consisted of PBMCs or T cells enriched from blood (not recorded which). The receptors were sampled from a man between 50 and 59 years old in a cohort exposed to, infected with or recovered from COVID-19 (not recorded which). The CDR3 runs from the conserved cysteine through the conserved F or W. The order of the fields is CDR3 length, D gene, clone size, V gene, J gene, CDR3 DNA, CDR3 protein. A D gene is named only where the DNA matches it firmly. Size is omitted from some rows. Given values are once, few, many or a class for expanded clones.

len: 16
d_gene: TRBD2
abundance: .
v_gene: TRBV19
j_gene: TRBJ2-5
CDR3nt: TGTGCCAGTAGTATAGGGGCTAGCGGGAGGGGAGAGACCCAGTACTTC
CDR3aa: CASSIGASGRGETQYF

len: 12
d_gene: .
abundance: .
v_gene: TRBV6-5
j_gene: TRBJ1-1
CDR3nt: TGTGCCAGCAGCGCCAGGGGCACTGAAGCTTTCTTT
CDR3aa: CASSARGTEAFF

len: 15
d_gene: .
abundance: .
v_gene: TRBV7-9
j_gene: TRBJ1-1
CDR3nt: TGTGCCAGCAGCTTATATGGGGGGAGAGACACTGAAGCTTTCTTT
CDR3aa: CASSLYGGRDTEAFF

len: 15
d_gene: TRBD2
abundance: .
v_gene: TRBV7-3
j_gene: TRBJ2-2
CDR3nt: TGTGCCAGCAGCTTAGCGGGAGTGGATACCGGGGAGCTGTTTTTT
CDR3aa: CASSLAGVDTGELFF

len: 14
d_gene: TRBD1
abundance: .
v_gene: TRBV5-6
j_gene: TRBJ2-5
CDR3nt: TGTGCCAGCAGCAATACAGGGGGCGCAGAGACCCAGTACTTC
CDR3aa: CASSNTGGAETQYF

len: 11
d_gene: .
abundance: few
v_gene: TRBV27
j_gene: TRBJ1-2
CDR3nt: TGTGCCAGCGGCCAGAACTATGGCTACACCTTC
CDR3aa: CASGQNYGYTF

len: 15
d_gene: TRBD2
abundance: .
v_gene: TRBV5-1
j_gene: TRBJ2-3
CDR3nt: TGCGCCAGCAGCTTTCCTAGCGGGAGTACAGATACGCAGTATTTT
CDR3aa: CASSFPSGSTDTQYF

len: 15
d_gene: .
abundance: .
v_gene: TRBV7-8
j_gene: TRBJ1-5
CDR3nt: TGTGCCAGCACCCCCGCGGGGGGCCTCAATCAGCCCCAGCATTTT
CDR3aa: CASTPAGGLNQPQHF

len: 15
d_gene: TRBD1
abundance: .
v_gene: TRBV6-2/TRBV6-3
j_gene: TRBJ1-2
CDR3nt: TGTGCCAGCAGTTACCCTTCCGGGACAGCCTATGGCTACACCTTC
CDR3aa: CASSYPSGTAYGYTF

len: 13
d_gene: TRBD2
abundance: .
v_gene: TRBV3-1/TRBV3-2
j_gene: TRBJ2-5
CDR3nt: TGTGCCAGCAGCCTGGGGACTAGCGGGACCAAGTACTTC
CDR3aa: CASSLGTSGTKYF

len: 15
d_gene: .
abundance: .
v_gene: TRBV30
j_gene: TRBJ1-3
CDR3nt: TGTGCCTGGACCGACCGTGGGGGGTGGGGAAACACCATATATTTT
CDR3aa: CAWTDRGGWGNTIYF

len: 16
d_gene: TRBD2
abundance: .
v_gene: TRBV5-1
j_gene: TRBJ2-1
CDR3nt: TGCGCCAGCAGCTTGGGGGGACTAGCGGGTAACAATGAGCAGTTCTTC
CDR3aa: CASSLGGLAGNNEQFF

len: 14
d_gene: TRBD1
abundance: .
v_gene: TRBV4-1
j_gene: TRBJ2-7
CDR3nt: TGCGCCAGCAGCCAAACGTCACAGGGGGGTGGACAGTACTTC
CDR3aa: CASSQTSQGGGQYF

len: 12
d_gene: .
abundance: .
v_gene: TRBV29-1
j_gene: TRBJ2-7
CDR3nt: TGCAGCGTTGGCCCCGCGCCCTACGAGCAGTACTTC
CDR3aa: CSVGPAPYEQYF

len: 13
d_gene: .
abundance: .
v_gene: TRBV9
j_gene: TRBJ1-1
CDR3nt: TGTGCCAGCAGCGTGATAGAGAACACTGAAGCTTTCTTT
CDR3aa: CASSVIENTEAFF

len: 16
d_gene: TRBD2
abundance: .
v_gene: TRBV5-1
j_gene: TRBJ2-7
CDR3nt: TGCGCCAGCAGCCCGGGACTAGCGGGAGTACTCTACGAGCAGTACTTC
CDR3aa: CASSPGLAGVLYEQYF

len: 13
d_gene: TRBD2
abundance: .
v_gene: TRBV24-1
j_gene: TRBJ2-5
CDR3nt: TGTGCCACCGCGGGCGGGGGGGGAGAGACCCAGTACTTC
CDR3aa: CATAGGGGETQYF

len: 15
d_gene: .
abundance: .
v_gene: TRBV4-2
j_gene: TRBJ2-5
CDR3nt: TGTGCCAGCAGCCAAGAGGGAGCCAGGCGAGAGACCCAGTACTTC
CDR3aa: CASSQEGARRETQYF

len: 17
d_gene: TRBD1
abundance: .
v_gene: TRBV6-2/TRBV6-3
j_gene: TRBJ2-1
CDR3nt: TGTGCCAGCAGTTACGATATGGACAGGGGGCTCTACAATGAGCAGTTCTTC
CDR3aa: CASSYDMDRGLYNEQFF

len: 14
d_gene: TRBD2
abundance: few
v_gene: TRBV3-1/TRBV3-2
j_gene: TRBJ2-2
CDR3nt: TGTGCCAGCAAAAGGACTAGCCCGGCCGGGGAGCTGTTTTTT
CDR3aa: CASKRTSPAGELFF

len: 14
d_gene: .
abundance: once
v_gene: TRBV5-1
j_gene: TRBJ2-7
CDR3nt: TGCGCCAGCAGCTTGATACCGGGATCCCACGAGCAGTACTTC
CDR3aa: CASSLIPGSHEQYF

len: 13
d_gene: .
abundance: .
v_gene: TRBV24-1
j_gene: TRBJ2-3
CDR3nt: TGTGCCACCAGTGAGGCAGATACAGATACGCAGTATTTT
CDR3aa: CATSEADTDTQYF

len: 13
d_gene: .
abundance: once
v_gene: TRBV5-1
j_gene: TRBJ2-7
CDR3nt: TGCGCCAGCAGCCCCCCGGCTAGTTACGAGCAGTACTTC
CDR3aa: CASSPPASYEQYF

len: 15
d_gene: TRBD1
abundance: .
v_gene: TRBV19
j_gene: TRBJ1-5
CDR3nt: TGTGCCAGTGAAACTGGACAGGGGTCGTATCAGCCCCAGCATTTT
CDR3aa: CASETGQGSYQPQHF

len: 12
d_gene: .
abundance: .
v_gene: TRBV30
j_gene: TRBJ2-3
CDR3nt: TGTGCCTGGAGTTTTTCTTTGGATACGCAGTATTTT
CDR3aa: CAWSFSLDTQYF

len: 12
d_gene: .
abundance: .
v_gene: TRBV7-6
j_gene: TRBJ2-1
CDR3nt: TGTGCCAGCAGCGCGTTATACAATGAGCAGTTCTTC
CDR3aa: CASSALYNEQFF